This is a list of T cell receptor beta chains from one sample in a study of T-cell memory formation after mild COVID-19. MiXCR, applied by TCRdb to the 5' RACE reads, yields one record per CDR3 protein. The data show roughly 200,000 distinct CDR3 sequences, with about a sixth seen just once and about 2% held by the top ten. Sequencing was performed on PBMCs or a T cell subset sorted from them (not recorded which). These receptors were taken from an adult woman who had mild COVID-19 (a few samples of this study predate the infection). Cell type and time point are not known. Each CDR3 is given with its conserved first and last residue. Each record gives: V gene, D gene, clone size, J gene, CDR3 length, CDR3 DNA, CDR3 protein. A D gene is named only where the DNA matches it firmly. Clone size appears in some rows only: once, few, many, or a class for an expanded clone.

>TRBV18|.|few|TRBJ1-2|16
TGTGCCAGCTCACCCCTGGACTCTCCGCAATCCTATGGCTACACCTTC
CASSPLDSPQSYGYTF
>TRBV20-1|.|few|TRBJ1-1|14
TGCAGTGCCAACCCACCTCGACAAGACAGACAAGCTTTCTTT
CSANPPRQDRQAFF
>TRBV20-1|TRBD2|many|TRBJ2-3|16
TGCAGTGCTAGGGTAGCGGGAGGGCTCCGCACAGATACGCAGTATTTT
CSARVAGGLRTDTQYF
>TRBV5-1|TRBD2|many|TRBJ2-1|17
TGCGCCAGCAGCTTGGGTACCTTAGCGGGAGCCTACAATGAGCAGTTCTTC
CASSLGTLAGAYNEQFF
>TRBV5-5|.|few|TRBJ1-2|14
TGTGCCAGCAGCTTGTCGGACCTTATGGGGGGCTACACCTTC
CASSLSDLMGGYTF
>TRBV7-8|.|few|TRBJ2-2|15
TGTGCCAGCAGCTCCCTACCTCATCGAGGCGGGGAGCTGTTTTTT
CASSSLPHRGGELFF
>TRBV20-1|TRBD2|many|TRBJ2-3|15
TGCAGTGCTCGCAAACTTAGCGGGAGGGCAGATACGCAGTATTTT
CSARKLSGRADTQYF
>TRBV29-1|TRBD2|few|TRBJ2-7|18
TGCAGCCAGCGTAAAGTGTCGCGGGGGGCACCCCTCGCTTACGAGCAGTACTTC
CSQRKVSRGAPLAYEQYF
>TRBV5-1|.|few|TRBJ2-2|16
TGCGCCAGCAACAATGAGGCGCCTCGGCGTAGCGGGGAGCTGTTTTTT
CASNNEAPRRSGELFF
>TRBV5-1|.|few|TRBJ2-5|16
TGCGCCAGCAGCTCGGGGTCGGGCGGTTTGGCAGAGACCCAGTACTTC
CASSSGSGGLAETQYF
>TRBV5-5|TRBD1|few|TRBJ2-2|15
TGTGCCAGCAGCTTCAGGCAGGGGGCCACCGGGGAGCTGTTTTTT
CASSFRQGATGELFF
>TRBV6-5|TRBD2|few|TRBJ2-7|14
TGTGCCAGCAGTTATACTAGCGGCCCCTACGAGCAGTACTTC
CASSYTSGPYEQYF
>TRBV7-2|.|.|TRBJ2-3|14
TGTGCCAGCAGCTTAGGAACGGGGCCAGATACGCAGTATTTT
CASSLGTGPDTQYF
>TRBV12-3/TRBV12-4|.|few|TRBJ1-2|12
TGTGCCAGCAGTTTAGAGGTATCTGGCTACACCTTC
CASSLEVSGYTF
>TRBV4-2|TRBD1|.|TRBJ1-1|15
TGTGCCAGCAGCCAAGACAGGGGGCGCGGCACTGAAGCTTTCTTT
CASSQDRGRGTEAFF
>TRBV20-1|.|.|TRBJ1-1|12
TGCAGCCTTAGCCTAGGAGACACTGAAGCTTTCTTT
CSLSLGDTEAFF
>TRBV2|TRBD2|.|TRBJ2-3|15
TGTGCCAGCAATTCGGGACTAGCTTGGACAGATACGCAGTATTTT
CASNSGLAWTDTQYF
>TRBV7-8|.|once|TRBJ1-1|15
TGTGCCAGCAGCTTGGACGGGACTGCGAACACTAAAGCTTTCTTT
CASSLDGTANTKAFF
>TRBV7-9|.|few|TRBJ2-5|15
TGTGCCAGCAGACCCGGTCGGGGCGATCAAGAGACCCAGTACTTC
CASRPGRGDQETQYF
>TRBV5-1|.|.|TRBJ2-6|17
TGCGCCAGCAGCTTGGCAGGCAGGGTAGGAGGGGCCAACGTCCTGACTTTC
CASSLAGRVGGANVLTF
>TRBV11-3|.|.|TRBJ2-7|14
TGTGCCAGCAGCTTAGCCTCCCAGGGCTACGAGCAGTACTTC
CASSLASQGYEQYF
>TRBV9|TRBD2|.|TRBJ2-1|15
TGTGCCAGCAGCTTCTTAGCGGGAGTAGCTAATGAGCAGTTCTTC
CASSFLAGVANEQFF
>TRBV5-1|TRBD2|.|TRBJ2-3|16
TGCGCCAGCAGCCCGGACTTAGCGGGGGTCACAGATACGCAGTATTTT
CASSPDLAGVTDTQYF
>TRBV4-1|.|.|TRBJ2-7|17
TGCGCCAGCAGCCGCGACCCCAAGGGACTGAGCTCCTACGAGCAGTACTTC
CASSRDPKGLSSYEQYF
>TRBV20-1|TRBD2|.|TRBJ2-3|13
TGCAGTAGAGCGGGGGGGGCACACAATACGCAGTATTTT
CSRAGGAHNTQYF
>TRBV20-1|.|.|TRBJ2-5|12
TGCAGTGCTAGAGGCCCCCAGCGGACCCAGTACTTC
CSARGPQRTQYF
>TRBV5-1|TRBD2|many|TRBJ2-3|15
TGCGCCAGCAGGTCTAGCGGGGGCAGCACAGATACGCAGTATTTT
CASRSSGGSTDTQYF
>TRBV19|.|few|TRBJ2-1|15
TGTGCCAGTAGTGTGGGCGGGATATATAGGAATGAGCAGTTCTTC
CASSVGGIYRNEQFF
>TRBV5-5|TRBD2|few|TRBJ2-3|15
TGTGCCAGCAGCTTCCGGGGGGTTAGCACAGATACGCAGTATTTT
CASSFRGVSTDTQYF
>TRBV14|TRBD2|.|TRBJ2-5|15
TGTGCCAGCAGCCAAGCCCGGGGGGGAGCGGAGACCCAGTACTTC
CASSQARGGAETQYF
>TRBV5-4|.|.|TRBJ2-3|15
TGTGCCAGCAGCTCTTCGTGGGGGCAGGGAGATACGCAGTATTTT
CASSSSWGQGDTQYF
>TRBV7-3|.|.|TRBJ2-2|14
TGTGCCAGCAGCTCCGGGGTCGAGGCCGGGGAGCTGTTTTTT
CASSSGVEAGELFF
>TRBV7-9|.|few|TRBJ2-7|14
TGTGCCAGCAGCTCCCCGGACAACTCCTACGAGCAGTACTTC
CASSSPDNSYEQYF